This T cell receptor beta chain was captured by sequencing in a study of OX40 agonist ivuxolimab in advanced cancers. Whole-study context: As their treatment, patients were administered ivuxolimab, an agonistic anti-OX40 (CD134) antibody.

TCRdb's copy holds only in-frame clones and misses some; the assay was immunoSEQ multiplex PCR. The sample has approximately 30,000 clones; roughly 80% are singletons. Study findings and constraints: At 0.1 to 3.0 mg/kg, CD4+ and CD8+ blood T cells expanded clonally by week 6.

The length of the CDR3 is 16 residues. Trimming at V came to 5 bases and at J to 4 bases, leaving 6 bases not matched to a gene. Germline V CDR1 and CDR2: MNHEY, SMNVEV (reference sequence). Note on this clone: What it binds is not known.

If patients had autoimmune disease history or systemic immunosuppression, they were excluded. The source of this sequence is an adult with an advanced solid tumor such as melanoma, head and neck, liver or kidney cancer. The chain uses TRBV27 and TRBJ2-1, with 12 bases fitting TRBD2. Sequencing was performed on CD4+ or CD8+ T cells sorted from blood, taken in a trial of the OX40 agonist ivuxolimab. The CDR3 reads CASSTQLAGGYNEQFF. CDR3 DNA sequence: TGTGCCAGCAGTACCCAACTAGCGGGGGGATACAATGAGCAGTTCTTC.